This T cell receptor (beta chain) was observed in a study of blood T cell dynamics during melanoma immunotherapy. Measured with immunoSEQ multiplex PCR; TCRdb has only the in-frame clones, and not every one. The table has more than 10,000 clones, over 85% seen once; the top ten hold 3% to 3.5%. With 6 bases clipped from V and 3 bases from J, the junction kept 20 bases outside the gene matches. The CDR3 is 20 amino acids. Time point specified: pre-treatment baseline. At 12 weeks after first infusion, RECIST 1.1 defined response for most patients. Prior systemic cancer therapy, immunosuppressant use and other active malignancies excluded patients.

The receptor's source is a human donor with melanoma. Specimen: blood, collected from a patient treated with checkpoint blockade. The gene calls are TRBV23-1 and TRBJ2-2; 9 positions agree with TRBD1. TRBV23-1 is reported as an ORF; its role is uncertain. The CDR3 DNA reads as TGCGCCAGCAGCCTTACCGAAAACTTCTCCGGGACAGGGTACACCGGGGAGCTGTTTTTT. This sequence encodes CASSLTENFSGTGYTGELFF.